Below are 14 T cell receptor beta chains sequenced from a single sample in a study of blood T cell repertoires in COVID-19. This table comes from immunoSEQ multiplex PCR, and its TCRdb copy is limited to in-frame clones, with some not included. The repertoire holds more than 130,000 clones, with more than 75% as singletons. The specimen sequenced was peripheral blood. All receptors come from a woman in her thirties or forties with acute or convalescent COVID-19.

In this sample, this clone turned up a few times. The chain has TRBV29-1 and TRBJ2-2; 10 bases align to TRBD1. CDR1 and CDR2 from the germline V gene are SQVTM and ANQGSEA. CDR3 length: 14 residues. This chain's CDR3 is CSAKTGGNTGELFF. DNA for the CDR3: TGCAGTGCCAAGACAGGGGGCAACACCGGGGAGCTGTTTTTT.

The chain carries TRBV7-3 and TRBJ2-5, with 8 bases that match TRBD1. This CDR3 contains 15 residues. The germline V gene has CDR1 SGHTA and CDR2 FQGTGA. The V segment lost 4 bases and the J segment 3 bases; nucleotides outside the gene matches: 7. CDR3 region: CASSSQGAWKETQYF. The CDR3 DNA reads as TGTGCCAGCAGCTCTCAGGGGGCCTGGAAAGAGACCCAGTACTTC.

The chain joins TRBV3-1 (or the pseudogene TRBV3-2) to TRBJ1-6; the D gene is possibly TRBD1 (6 bases). Germline V gives CDR1 LGHDT, CDR2 YNNKEL (reference sequence). Trimming removed 3 bases at V and 8 bases at J, with 14 bases between. There are 15 residues in the CDR3. The CDR3 DNA reads TGTGCCAGCAGCCAGCGTGACAGGTGTCATTCACCCCTCCACTTT. Its translation is CASSQRDRCHSPLHF.

The chain is built from TRBV27 and TRBJ1-3; 10 nucleotides agree with TRBD1. This CDR3 region has 20 residues. The V gene end was trimmed by 6 bases and the J gene end by 0 bases; junction bases not matched to a gene: 17. Germline loops: CDR1 MNHEY, CDR2 SMNVEV (reference sequence). CDR3 sequence (DNA): TGTGCCAGCAGCCCCCGGGACAGGGGCTTTTGGGGGACCTCTGGAAACACCATATATTTT. This sequence encodes CASSPRDRGFWGTSGNTIYF.

This chain joins TRBV5-1 and TRBJ1-6; possible D gene TRBD1, 6 bases. This CDR3 has 12 amino acids. The germline V gene encodes CDR1 SGHRS and CDR2 YFSETQ. The V end was cut by 0 bases, the J end by 12 bases, with 7 bases between. CDR3 residues: CASSLADRPLHF. In nucleotides, the CDR3 is TGCGCCAGCAGCTTGGCGGACAGACCCCTCCACTTT.

The chain has TRBV7-9 and TRBJ1-4; TRBD1 is a possible D gene (5 bases). V lost 8 bases and J lost 4, with 20 bases in between. CDR1 and CDR2 (germline): SEHNR, FQNEAQ (reference sequence). The CDR3 is 16 amino acids. Written as DNA, the CDR3 is TGTGCCAGCGCACCTCAACGGGGGAGAGGTAATGAAAAACTGTTTTTT. This codes for CASAPQRGRGNEKLFF.

V gene TRBV28 combines with J gene TRBJ1-4; possibly TRBD1 for D (5 bases). The CDR3 length is 13 residues. Germline CDR1 is MDHEN and CDR2 is SYDVKM. V shed 4 bases and J shed 8 bases, with 11 bases lying between them. CDR3 loop: CASSWGSGEKLFF. The CDR3 nucleotides are TGTGCCAGCAGTTGGGGATCAGGGGAAAAACTGTTTTTT. The complete variable domain, with remaining parts taken from reference TRBV28 and TRBJ1-4, reads DVKVTQSSRYLVKRTGEKVFLECVQDMDHENMFWYRQDPGLGLRLIYFSYDVKMKEKGDIPEGYSVSREKKERFSLILESASTNQTSMYLCASSWGSGEKLFFGSGTQLSVL.

V gene TRBV18 combines with J gene TRBJ1-5; 7 positions agree with TRBD1. The CDR3 length is 13 residues. Losses at the gene ends were 3 bases for V and 4 bases for J; bases not matched to a gene: 0. The V gene's germline CDR1 is KGHSH and CDR2 LQKENI. CDR3 in DNA: TGTGCCAGCTCACCGGACAGGAATCAGCCCCAGCATTTT. Translated, it gives CASSPDRNQPQHF.

The chain combines TRBV19 with TRBJ1-6; the match to TRBD1 covers 8 bases. V shed 7 bases, J shed 9 bases, and the junction held 5 bases outside the gene matches. The length of the CDR3 is 13 residues. Germline-derived CDR1 and CDR2 are LNHDA and SQIVND (reference sequence). The CDR3 region has the DNA TGTGCCAGTACCCTAACAGGGGGTTCACCCCTCCACTTT. This codes for CASTLTGGSPLHF.

The chain employs TRBV7-2 and TRBJ2-7, with D perhaps matching TRBD1 (6 bases). CDR3 length: 14 amino acids. V was trimmed by 2 bases and J by 3 bases, leaving 11 bases between them. The germline gives CDR1 SGHTA, CDR2 FQGNSA. CDR3: CASSLRGRGYEQYF. The DNA of the CDR3 is TGTGCCAGCAGCTTAAGGGGCAGGGGCTACGAGCAGTACTTC.

V gene TRBV10-2 combines with J gene TRBJ1-2; TRBD1 matches 8 bases. The V gene end was trimmed by 0 bases and the J gene end by 4 bases; junction bases not matched to a gene: 7. The germline V gene encodes CDR1 WSHSY and CDR2 SAAADI. The CDR3 has 16 amino acids. CDR3 amino acids: CASSESGDRRGYGYTF. Here the CDR3 DNA reads TGCGCCAGCAGTGAGTCGGGGGACAGGAGAGGCTATGGCTACACCTTC.

This clone has a single count. The rearrangement joins TRBV6-2 or TRBV6-3 to TRBJ1-2, with unresolved D. The CDR3 runs 13 residues. Trimming took 4 bases from V and 6 from J, leaving 12 bases between them. Germline CDR1 reads MNHEY; CDR2 reads SVGEGT. The CDR3 is CASSSRDTHGYTF. In DNA, the CDR3 is TGTGCCAGCAGTTCCCGGGATACTCATGGCTACACCTTC.

The CDR3 reads CASSLDRAYGYTF. In DNA form, the CDR3 reads TGTGCCAGCAGTTTGGACAGGGCCTATGGCTACACCTTC. This chain links TRBV2 with TRBJ1-2, with TRBD1 matching 8 bases. There are 13 residues in the CDR3. The trim removed 5 bases at V and 4 bases at J, leaving 3 bases unmatched. Germline V gene sequence: CDR1 SNHLY, CDR2 FYNNEI.

The chain carries TRBV7-3 and TRBJ2-2, with D possibly TRBD1 on 6 matching bases. The CDR3 has 14 amino acids. Germline CDR1 SGHTA, CDR2 FQGTGA. The ends were cut back, 4 bases at V and 4 bases at J, with 10 bases in the middle. The CDR3 sequence is CASSWGPITGELFF. Written as DNA, the CDR3 is TGTGCCAGCAGCTGGGGGCCGATCACCGGGGAGCTGTTTTTT.